This TCR beta chain was obtained from a study of cytomegalovirus exposure and HLA in healthy donors. About this clone itself: What it binds is unknown.

Both 60 Vbeta primers and 13 Jbeta primers went into the PCR. TCRdb's table, derived via immunoSEQ multiplex PCR, lists solely in-frame clones and lacks some. The sample includes around 40,000 clones, around 77% of them seen just once. General study results and limits: High specificity and sensitivity for cytomegalovirus status were reported for the classifier. A later analysis reported that several of the most significant clusters appeared to be linked to common viral pathogens, among them Epstein-Barr virus. Trimming of TCR beta V- and J-genes showed a link, identified in a later analysis, to a missense DCLRE1C variant. More clonal expansion characterized HLA-associated TCR beta chains than equally common others in a later analysis.

The germline V gene has CDR1 LGHNA and CDR2 YSLEER. The CDR3 extends over 15 amino acids. V shed 1 base and J shed 2 bases, with 11 bases lying between them. The J gene is TRBJ2-5, the V gene TRBV4-3, with D tentatively TRBD1 (5 bases). The material sequenced was PBMCs. This receptor was identified in a man younger than 45 in good health and CMV-seronegative. The CDR3 bases are TGCGCCAGCAGCCAAGCCCAGGGATATCAAGAGACCCAGTACTTC. Translation: CASSQAQGYQETQYF.